This T cell receptor beta chain was found in a study of cytomegalovirus exposure and HLA in healthy donors. Use of 60 Vbeta and 13 Jbeta primers characterized the PCR. Only in-frame clones appear in the TCRdb table, and some are missing; sequencing was by immunoSEQ multiplex PCR. Among under 250,000 clones listed, 81% were seen once. Trimming removed 8 bases at V and 9 bases at J, with 16 bases between. The germline V gene has CDR1 MDHEN and CDR2 SYDVKM. This CDR3 region has 12 residues. Study results and caveats: Earlier findings revealed that most TCR beta V segments proved productive either about 90% or about 30% of the time. Likely technical artifact: a cluster of highly shared sequence variants. In a later analysis, donors in an Asian-associated ancestry cluster reportedly had fewer N-insertions in productive TCRs than the cohort mean.

About this clone itself: The antigen is undetermined.

Sequencing was carried out using PBMCs. The TCR sequence derives from a woman aged 60-75 years in good health and CMV-seropositive. J is TRBJ1-1 and V is TRBV28; no reliable D call. For the CDR3, the DNA is TGTGCCAGCCTTATCTTCGGTAAGCAAGCTTTCTTT. It encodes CASLIFGKQAFF.